The clone carrying this TCR beta chain was counted at least ten times. Its antigen is undetermined. The CDR3 sequence is 11 residues long. Deletions cut 3 bases from V and 3 bases from J, with 2 bases between. Looked up from germline, CDR1 is MDHEN and CDR2 is SYDVKM. Measured with immunoSEQ multiplex PCR; TCRdb has only the in-frame clones, and not every one. The data contain roughly 51,000 clones, over 55% of them singletons. This entry is derived from a study of T cell clones after liver transplantation. Study summary: At least one year of complete immunosuppression withdrawal without enzymes over twice normal defined tolerance.

Study-wide points: Compared with third party-reactive sequences, donor-reactive ones declined more, independent of withdrawal success.

The clonotype was recovered from a human patient who received a liver transplant. These T cells may partly come from the graft donor. This chain joins TRBV28 and TRBJ1-1; D unclear. This material consisted of CD4+ T cells from blood, taken about 56 months after liver transplant. The CDR3 spells CASSFYTEAFF. In DNA form, the CDR3 reads TGTGCCAGCAGTTTTTACACTGAAGCTTTCTTT.